The next 22 T cell receptor beta chains were all read from a single sample in a study of Tregs in tolerant kidney transplant recipients. Sequencing was performed with immunoSEQ multiplex PCR; in TCRdb, only in-frame clones are kept and a portion is missing. This sample's clone table lists about 16,000 clones. Mixed chimerism was transient after nonmyeloablative marrow transplants from related graft donors. The source was CD4+ T cells from blood (PBMCs), collected 12 months after the transplant. The receptor source for this set is a human patient who received a combined kidney and bone marrow transplant. The graft donor may have contributed some T cells.

In the case of this clone: The read terminates 3 residues ahead of where the CDR3 ends, so the germline J gene completes it. The V and J genes are TRBV28 and TRBJ1-4, with 8 bases fitting TRBD1. Germline CDR1 and CDR2: MDHEN and SYDVKM. J lost 4 bases, V lost 6 bases, and 4 bases had no gene match. This CDR3 comprises 14 residues. The chain's CDR3 is CASSPGQDNEKLFF. The sequenced part of the CDR3 DNA is TGTGCCAGCAGCCCGGGACAGGATAATGAAAAA. The complete variable domain, with remaining parts taken from reference TRBV28 and TRBJ1-4, reads DVKVTQSSRYLVKRTGEKVFLECVQDMDHENMFWYRQDPGLGLRLIYFSYDVKMKEKGDIPEGYSVSREKKERFSLILESASTNQTSMYLCASSPGQDNEKLFFGSGTQLSVL.

Worth noting for this clone: The read ends 3 residues early relative to the CDR3; the germline J gene fills the gap. J is TRBJ1-2 and V is TRBV19, with D possibly TRBD1 on 6 matching bases. From germline, CDR1 is LNHDA and CDR2 SQIVND (reference sequence). This CDR3 comprises 13 residues. Trimming shortened V by 2 bases and J by 5 bases, and 9 bases separated the two germline ends. CDR3 bases read: TGTGCCAGTAGTATATTACAGGGATATGGC. Translating it yields CASSILQGYG. The entire CDR3 reads CASSILQGYGYTF.

A note on this clone: With the read ending 3 residues before the CDR3 end, the germline J gene is used to fill in that end. This rearrangement joins TRBV19 to TRBJ2-7; 7 nucleotides agree with TRBD1. The CDR3 contains 14 residues. J lost 2 bases, V lost 4 bases, and 5 bases had no gene match. From germline, CDR1 is LNHDA and CDR2 SQIVND (reference sequence). The CDR3 reads CASSTGTVAYEQYF. The covered CDR3 bases are TGTGCCAGTAGTACCGGGACAGTAGCCTACGAG.

About this clone itself: The sequenced fragment ends 3 residues before the CDR3 boundary, so the rest is inferred from the germline J gene. J is TRBJ1-5 and V is TRBV5-1; D unclear. The V gene's germline CDR1 is SGHRS and CDR2 YFSETQ. V lost 0 bases and J lost 0, with 7 bases in between. The CDR3 contains 15 residues. Incomplete CDR3 DNA: TGCGCCAGCAGCTTGGCTGGGCTTAGCAATCAGCCC. Translation: CASSLAGLSNQP. The entire CDR3 protein is CASSLAGLSNQPQHF. The variable domain in full, completed from reference TRBV5-1 and TRBJ1-5, reads KAGVTQTPRYLIKTRGQQVTLSCSPISGHRSVSWYQQTPGQGLQFLFEYFSETQRNKGNFPGRFSGRQFSNSRSEMNVSTLELGDSALYLCASSLAGLSNQPQHFGDGTRLSIL.

With respect to this clone: The read is 3 residues too short to cover the CDR3 end, so that end is filled in from the germline J gene. V and J are TRBV20-1 and TRBJ1-1; D gene unclear. Trimming took 5 bases from V and 1 from J, leaving 8 bases between them. This CDR3 has 12 residues. CDR1 is DFQATT and CDR2 is SNEGSKA in the germline V gene (reference sequence). The DNA read from the CDR3 is TGCAGTGCTCCTAGCGAGAACACTGAA. This codes for CSAPSENTE. The CDR3 in full is CSAPSENTEAFF.

In the case of this clone: A read error may produce the germline difference seen at one junction end. The read gets to within 3 residues of the CDR3 end, and the germline J gene fills in the rest. This rearrangement joins TRBV30 to TRBJ1-6, with no clear D. This CDR3 is 13 amino acids long. Germline V gives CDR1 GTSNPN, CDR2 SVGIG (reference sequence). Incomplete CDR3 DNA: TGTGCCTGGTGTGTAGGTCGTAATTCACCC. Amino acid sequence: CAWCVGRNSP. The entire CDR3 protein reads CAWCVGRNSPLHF.

With regard to this clone: The read ends 3 residues early relative to the CDR3; the germline J gene fills the gap. The V call is TRBV9, the J call TRBJ2-1; 11 bases are shared with TRBD2. Germline CDR1 and CDR2: SGDLS and YYNGEE. The CDR3 loop spans 15 amino acids. The V and J ends lost 7 bases and 8 bases, in that order; junction bases with no gene match: 11. The part of the CDR3 DNA that was read is TGTGCCAGCGGCCTCACTAGCGGGAGAATCGATGAG. This translates into CASGLTSGRIDE. The full CDR3 is CASGLTSGRIDEQFF.

Of note for this clone: Coverage ceases 3 residues before the CDR3 finishes, and the germline J gene fills in the end. This sequence joins TRBV5-6 and TRBJ2-4; TRBD2 might be the D (6 bases). Per the germline V gene, CDR1 is SGHDT and CDR2 is YYEEEE. The CDR3 loop spans 13 amino acids. The sequenced part of the CDR3 DNA is TGTGCCAGCAGTTCGGGACTTACCAAGATT. Translating it yields CASSSGLTKI. The entire CDR3 sequence reads CASSSGLTKIQYF.

In the case of this clone: The read finishes 3 residues shy of the CDR3 end, and the germline J gene is used to complete it. The chain joins TRBV5-1 to TRBJ2-3, with TRBD1 matching 9 bases. There are 15 residues in the CDR3. J lost 1 base, V lost 5 bases, and 5 bases had no gene match. Germline assignment: CDR1 SGHRS and CDR2 YFSETQ. This CDR3 is CASRVQGAGTDTQYF. The CDR3 DNA, read in part, is TGCGCCAGCAGGGTACAGGGGGCAGGCACAGATACG.

To note about this clone: Sequencing ends 3 residues short of the CDR3 end; the germline J gene provides the rest. The genes are TRBV18 and TRBJ1-4; TRBD1 is a possible D gene (6 bases). The CDR3 totals 15 residues. Per the germline V gene, CDR1 is KGHSH and CDR2 is LQKENI. V lost 4 bases and J lost 0, with 9 bases in between. CDR3 bases read: TGTGCCAGCTCACGAACAGGGACAACTAATGAAAAA. Translation: CASSRTGTTNEK. In full, the CDR3 is CASSRTGTTNEKLFF.

This CDR3 reads CASSLSNLGGTGELFF. CDR3 bases read: TGTGCCAGCAGCCTGTCGAATCTTGGAGGGACCGGGGAG. The rearrangement uses TRBV6-4 and TRBJ2-2; D is possibly TRBD2 (6 bases). The read terminates 3 residues before the CDR3 end, so the remaining end is supplied by the germline J gene. The V end was cut by 6 bases, the J end by 5 bases, with 19 bases between. CDR1 and CDR2 (germline): MRHNA, SNTAGT. This CDR3 has 16 residues.

Notes on this clone: The read ends 3 residues early relative to the CDR3; the germline J gene fills the gap. V is TRBV19 and J is TRBJ2-6; 10 bases are a match to TRBD1. Germline values: CDR1 LNHDA, CDR2 SQIVND (reference sequence). After removal of 4 bases from V and 0 bases from J, the junction contained 9 bases not matched to a gene. The CDR3 covers 19 residues. The part of the CDR3 DNA that was read is TGTGCCAGTAGTACCTGGGAGGGACAGGGGATCTCTGGGGCCAACGTC. Encoded protein: CASSTWEGQGISGANV. The whole CDR3 region reads CASSTWEGQGISGANVLTF. Full variable domain (rest looked up from reference TRBV19 and TRBJ2-6): DGGITQSPKYLFRKEGQNVTLSCEQNLNHDAMYWYRQDPGQGLRLIYYSQIVNDFQKGDIAEGYSVSREKKESFPLTVTSAQKNPTAFYLCASSTWEGQGISGANVLTFGAGSRLTVL.

Concerning this clone itself: A read error may account for a junction end that differs from germline. The read ends 3 residues early relative to the CDR3; the germline J gene fills the gap. The chain joins TRBV7-7 to TRBJ1-5; TRBD1 matches at 7 bases. CDR3 size: 16 residues. Germline V gene data show CDR1 as SSHAT and CDR2 as FNYEAQ (reference sequence). The sequenced CDR3 bases are TGTGCTAGCAGCTTAGAAGGGGGCTTATACAATCAGCCC. Protein sequence: CASSLEGGLYNQP. The whole CDR3 reads CASSLEGGLYNQPQHF.

A remark on this clone: The read ends 3 residues shy of where the CDR3 ends; the end is completed using the germline J gene. The rearrangement links TRBV20-1 to TRBJ2-2, with TRBD2 matching over 8 bases. Germline V gives CDR1 DFQATT, CDR2 SNEGSKA (reference sequence). V shed 3 bases and J 5 bases; nucleotides not matched to a gene: 8. The CDR3 is 15 amino acids. The chain's CDR3 is CSARVAGTGTGELFF. The CDR3 bases that were read are TGCAGTGCTAGGGTAGCGGGAACGGGGACCGGGGAG.

Concerning this clone: The CDR3 extends 3 residues past the end of the read, so its final part is completed from the germline J gene. V and J are TRBV7-9 and TRBJ1-4; D is perhaps TRBD1 (6 bases). CDR1 SEHNR and CDR2 FQNEAQ come from the germline V gene (reference sequence). V shed 2 bases and J shed 8 bases, with 15 bases lying between them. CDR3 length: 15 amino acids. CDR3 DNA, as far as it was read: TGTGCCAGCAGCTTATACACAGGGTTGAGGGAAAAA. It is translated as CASSLYTGLREK. In full, the CDR3 reads CASSLYTGLREKLFF.

Comments on this clone: The sequence runs out 3 residues before the end of the CDR3; the remainder is reconstructed from the germline J gene. V gene TRBV5-1 combines with J gene TRBJ2-7, with TRBD2 matching over 8 bases. Germline assignment: CDR1 SGHRS and CDR2 YFSETQ. The junction had 4 bases not matched to a gene; V was cut back by 1 base and J by 4 bases. The CDR3 covers 14 residues. CDR3 protein: CASSLSGSGYEQYF. The CDR3 DNA, read in part, is TGCGCCAGCAGCTTGAGCGGGAGTGGTTACGAG.

The chain's CDR3 is CASSIPVGLAKNIQYF. The covered CDR3 bases are TGTGCCAGTAGTATCCCTGTGGGGCTAGCCAAAAACATT. The chain recombines TRBV19 with TRBJ2-4, with a weak D call TRBD1 (5 bases). The missing CDR3 end, 3 residues past where the read stops, is filled in from the germline J gene. Germline values: CDR1 LNHDA, CDR2 SQIVND (reference sequence). V was trimmed by 3 bases and J by 0 bases, leaving 12 bases between them. This CDR3 region has 16 residues.

For this clone: The CDR3 extends 3 residues past the end of the read, so its final part is completed from the germline J gene. The chain links TRBV20-1 to TRBJ2-1; 7 bases line up with TRBD2. Trimming at V came to 6 bases and at J to 2 bases, leaving 7 bases not matched to a gene. The CDR3 runs 14 residues. Germline assignment: CDR1 DFQATT and CDR2 SNEGSKA (reference sequence). The sequenced part of the CDR3 DNA is TGCAGTGCCAGAAGCGGGAAGGCCTACAATGAG. It codes for CSARSGKAYNE. The full CDR3 sequence reads CSARSGKAYNEQFF.

With regard to this clone: The read comes to an end 3 residues before the CDR3 does, leaving the germline J gene to fill in the end. The genes are TRBV28 and TRBJ2-7; D is unclear. The CDR3 is 14 amino acids. The V gene lost 3 bases and the J gene lost 1 base, with 10 bases spanning the gap. Germline assignment: CDR1 MDHEN and CDR2 SYDVKM. The chain's CDR3 is CASSLGPSSYEQYF. CDR3 DNA (partial): TGTGCCAGCAGTTTGGGCCCCTCTTCCTACGAG.

This chain's CDR3 is CATRGGGTDTQYF. The DNA read from the CDR3 is TGTGCCACCCGCGGGGGGGGCACAGATACG. The chain combines TRBV10-3 with TRBJ2-3; 9 positions agree with TRBD2. The CDR3 goes on 3 residues after the read ends, and that part is filled in from the germline J gene. Germline assignment: CDR1 ENHRY and CDR2 SYGVKD. This CDR3 is 13 amino acids long. V was clipped by 10 bases and J by 1 base; unmatched bases: 3.

As concerns this clone: The read terminates 3 residues ahead of where the CDR3 ends, so the germline J gene completes it. The V gene is TRBV30, the J gene TRBJ2-3, with 8 bases lining up with TRBD1. The CDR3 has 14 amino acids. The V and J ends lost 6 bases and 2 bases, in that order; junction bases with no gene match: 7. Per the germline V gene, CDR1 is GTSNPN and CDR2 is SVGIG (reference sequence). The CDR3 spells CACRTGGNTDTQYF. The covered CDR3 bases are TGTGCCTGTCGAACAGGGGGTAACACAGATACG.

Concerning this clone: The observed sequence ends 3 residues before the CDR3 terminus, with the missing tail filled in from the germline J gene. The V call is TRBV6-1, the J call TRBJ2-7, with D perhaps TRBD1 (5 bases). Trimming cost V 2 bases and J 4 bases, with 6 bases left between them. This CDR3 has 12 residues. CDR1 is MNHNS and CDR2 is SASEGT in the germline V gene. The sequenced part of the CDR3 DNA is TGTGCCAGCAGTGAAAGGGGTTACGAG. Amino acids: CASSERGYE. The entire CDR3 reads CASSERGYEQYF.